The 23 T cell receptor beta chains listed next were all sequenced from one sample in a study of T cells in Graves' hyperthyroidism and ophthalmopathy. RNA transcripts gave rise to amplified TCR beta CDR3 regions. HTBI primers were the set used in a first-round RT-PCR of the TCR CDR3. TCRdb analysed the multiplex PCR reads with MiXCR anew, one entry per CDR3 protein. Here the sample spans over 650,000 distinct CDR3 sequences, around 15% being singletons. The sample consisted of blood. The receptors here all came from a man between 18 and 29 years old with Graves' hyperthyroidism.

This clonotype has just a few counts. The chain has TRBV11-2 and TRBJ2-7; D call uncertain. This CDR3 is built from 15 residues. V was pared by 2 bases and J by 2 bases, with 13 bases between. The germline gives CDR1 SGHAT, CDR2 FQNNGV. CDR3 nucleotides: TGTGCCAGCAGCTTAAGGGATTGGACGACCTACGAGCAGTACTTC. Translating gives CASSLRDWTTYEQYF.

This clonotype was counted many times. The chain carries TRBV27 and TRBJ2-5; D possibly corresponds to TRBD1 (6 bases). The CDR3 consists of 16 residues. Germline values: CDR1 MNHEY, CDR2 SMNVEV (reference sequence). V gave up 4 bases and J gave up 7 bases, with 22 bases separating them. The CDR3 loop reads CASSSPRTDSAGTQYF. CDR3 nucleotide sequence: TGTGCCAGCAGTTCCCCCCGGACAGACTCGGCGGGGACCCAGTACTTC.

The sample holds many counts of this clonotype. The chain's CDR3 is CAWRDLASSYNEQFF. CDR3 nucleotide sequence: TGTGCCTGGAGGGATCTAGCGAGCTCCTACAATGAGCAGTTCTTC. The J gene is TRBJ2-1, the V gene TRBV30; the D gene is possibly TRBD2 (6 bases). CDR3 size: 15 residues. Trimming shortened V by 3 bases and J by 0 bases, and 12 bases separated the two germline ends. Germline V gene sequence: CDR1 GTSNPN, CDR2 SVGIG (reference sequence). Full variable domain (outside the CDR3, taken from reference TRBV30 and TRBJ2-1): SQTIHQWPATLVQPVGSPLSLECTVEGTSNPNLYWYRQAAGRGLQLLFYSVGIGQISSEVPQNLSASRPQDRQFILSSKKLLLSDSGFYLCAWRDLASSYNEQFFGPGTRLTVL.

This clonotype occurred many times. The CDR3 bases are TGTGCCAGCAGCTCCCCCGCCAGGGGGAACACTGAAGCTTTCTTT. It is translated as CASSSPARGNTEAFF. The chain is built from TRBV7-2 and TRBJ1-1; weak D call: TRBD1 (6 bases). Germline CDR1 and CDR2: SGHTA and FQGNSA. This CDR3 is 15 amino acids long. Trimming pared 4 bases from V and 1 base from J, leaving 13 bases between.

The V and J genes are TRBV12-3 or TRBV12-4 and TRBJ2-2; 10 bases are shared with TRBD1. The J segment lost 5 bases and the V segment lost 7 bases, leaving 10 bases of the junction unmatched. The CDR3 runs to 16 residues. The CDR3 coding sequence is TGTGCCAGCATTGGAAGACAGGGGGCGCGAACCGGGGAGCTGTTTTTT. Translated, it gives CASIGRQGARTGELFF.

This clonotype appeared many times. The rearrangement joins TRBV5-1 to TRBJ2-7; 8 bases map to TRBD1. The ends lost 2 bases at V and 2 bases at J; junction bases unmatched: 3. The CDR3 is 14 residues long. Per germline, CDR1 SGHRS and CDR2 YFSETQ. CDR3 residues: CASSLQTGAYEQYF. The CDR3 DNA reads TGCGCCAGCAGCTTACAGACAGGGGCCTACGAGCAGTACTTC.

The chain carries TRBV5-4 and TRBJ1-1; 10 bases map to TRBD1. V was clipped by 4 bases and J by 2 bases; unmatched bases: 8. The CDR3 consists of 16 residues. Germline V gene lookup returns CDR1 SGHNT and CDR2 YYREEE (reference sequence). The CDR3: CASSLRTGGSNTEAFF. CDR3 coding DNA: TGTGCCAGCAGCCTAAGGACAGGGGGATCAAACACTGAAGCTTTCTTT.

The genes are TRBV15 and TRBJ2-2; 8 bases are shared with TRBD2. The CDR3 consists of 14 residues. CDR1 LNHNV and CDR2 YYDKDF come from the germline V gene (reference sequence). V shed 5 bases and J 6 bases; nucleotides not matched to a gene: 5. For the CDR3, the DNA is TGTGCCACCAGCGCTCGGACTAGCTCCGGGGAGCTGTTTTTT. It codes for CATSARTSSGELFF.

This chain connects TRBV6-1 to TRBJ1-2, with a possible D match to TRBD1 (6 bases). Germline assignment: CDR1 MNHNS and CDR2 SASEGT. Trimming removed 5 bases from V and 12 bases from J, with 25 bases in between. The CDR3 consists of 15 residues. The CDR3, as DNA: TGTGCCAGCAGTACAGGACAGAGCGGTCTTGTTGGAAACACCTTC. Amino acids: CASSTGQSGLVGNTF.

The chain uses TRBV4-1 and TRBJ1-4; 9 nucleotides agree with TRBD1. Germline trimming cut 3 bases from V and 3 bases from J; bases unmatched to any gene: 11. Germline V gene lookup returns CDR1 MGHRA and CDR2 YSYEKL. This CDR3 is built from 18 residues. This chain's CDR3 is CASSHPAQQGAANEKLFF. CDR3 coding DNA: TGCGCCAGCAGCCACCCGGCCCAACAGGGGGCGGCTAATGAAAAACTGTTTTTT.

This chain's CDR3 is CASSAHRAPSPQHF. The CDR3 region has the DNA TGTGCCAGCAGTGCGCACAGGGCACCCTCGCCCCAGCATTTT. The chain couples TRBV28 to TRBJ1-5; maybe TRBD1 (6 bases). The CDR3 is 14 amino acids. The V gene's germline CDR1 is MDHEN and CDR2 SYDVKM. The V gene lost 5 bases and the J gene lost 9 bases, with 17 bases spanning the gap.

Many counts were recorded for this clonotype. The chain employs TRBV6-2 or TRBV6-3 and TRBJ2-1, with D possibly being TRBD1 or TRBD2 (5 bases each). The CDR3 runs to 14 residues. Deletions cut 9 bases from V and 5 bases from J, with 17 bases between. CDR1 and CDR2 (germline): MNHEY, SVGEGT. The CDR3 coding sequence is TGTGCCAGTGGGGACCCACCTCCGAACAATGAGCAGTTCTTC. The encoded protein is CASGDPPPNNEQFF.

At least ten counts were recorded for this clonotype. The V gene is TRBV19, the J gene TRBJ2-7, with a possible D match to TRBD1 (6 bases). This CDR3 contains 15 residues. V was clipped by 5 bases and J by 1 base, with 15 bases between them. Germline CDR1 is LNHDA and CDR2 is SQIVND (reference sequence). CDR3 residues: CASSGGGGPSYEQYF. CDR3 DNA sequence: TGTGCCAGTAGTGGGGGCGGCGGGCCGTCCTACGAGCAGTACTTC.

This clonotype was counted many times. The chain employs TRBV12-3 or TRBV12-4 and TRBJ1-1; a weak D match, TRBD1 (6 bases). The CDR3 is 15 residues long. V was clipped by 2 bases and J by 4 bases, with 14 bases between them. The CDR3 DNA follows: TGTGCCAGCAGTTTATGGGGGGCTTGGAGCACTGAAGCTTTCTTT. It is translated as CASSLWGAWSTEAFF.

V is TRBV6-1 and J is TRBJ1-1; 9 bases are shared with TRBD1. From germline, CDR1 is MNHNS and CDR2 SASEGT. V was clipped by 4 bases and J by 1 base; unmatched bases: 7. This CDR3 comprises 16 residues. The CDR3 DNA reads TGTGCCAGCAGTGCTGGGACAGGGACCCCGAACACTGAAGCTTTCTTT. Encoded protein: CASSAGTGTPNTEAFF.

This clonotype has only a few counts. The chain employs TRBV6-1 and TRBJ2-1; TRBD2 aligns across 9 bases. The CDR3 runs 17 residues. V trimming: 7 bases; J trimming: 6 bases; junction bases outside the gene matches: 16. The V gene's germline CDR1 is MNHNS and CDR2 SASEGT. CDR3 sequence reads: CASKNGASGDLGNEQFF. In DNA form, the CDR3 reads TGTGCCAGCAAAAACGGGGCTAGCGGGGATTTGGGCAATGAGCAGTTCTTC.

This chain links TRBV19 with TRBJ1-4, with D unresolved. The CDR3 contains 14 residues. The germline CDR1 and CDR2 sequences are LNHDA and SQIVND (reference sequence). The V and J ends lost 1 base and 8 bases respectively, with 11 bases between them. CDR3 nucleotides: TGTGCCAGTAGTATAGGGCAACCGCGCGAAAAACTGTTTTTT. As protein: CASSIGQPREKLFF.

The rearrangement joins TRBV6-9 to TRBJ2-1; no clear D. Deletions cut 4 bases from V and 12 bases from J, with 10 bases between. Germline CDR1 and CDR2: MNHGY and SVAAGI. This CDR3 has 11 amino acids. The CDR3 nucleotides read TGTGCCAGCAGTTCCCTCTATGGGCAGTTCTTC. Translated, it gives CASSSLYGQFF.

This clonotype has at least ten counts. The V gene is TRBV28, the J gene TRBJ1-2, with D uncertain. Looked up from germline, CDR1 is MDHEN and CDR2 is SYDVKM. Trimming took off 5 bases at V and 0 bases at J, with 1 base between the two ends. The length of the CDR3 is 11 residues. CDR3 DNA sequence: TGTGCCAGCAGTCCTAACTATGGCTACACCTTC. This gives the protein CASSPNYGYTF.

On this clonotype itself: Since a much larger clone is just one base distant, this may be a read error. Because the CDR3 is missing its conserved closing phenylalanine or tryptophan, this is likely a read error. The rearrangement joins TRBV27 to TRBJ2-7; 10 bases line up with TRBD2. The V segment lost 6 bases and the J segment 5 bases; nucleotides outside the gene matches: 7. Germline CDR1 is MNHEY and CDR2 is SMNVEV (reference sequence). CDR3 size: 14 residues. CDR3 nucleotides: TGTGCCAGCAGCTCGGGACTAGCGTTCCACGAGCAGTACATC. Translation: CASSSGLAFHEQYI.

This clonotype was seen ten or more times. The rearrangement uses TRBV7-3 and TRBJ2-1; no reliable D call. CDR3 length equals 16 residues. Trimming shortened V by 2 bases and J by 4 bases, and 15 bases separated the two germline ends. In germline, CDR1 is SGHTA, CDR2 FQGTGA. The CDR3 spells CASSLLDTEPYNEQFF. Written as DNA, the CDR3 is TGTGCCAGCAGCTTACTTGATACAGAACCATACAATGAGCAGTTCTTC.

This clonotype showed up many times. This sequence joins TRBV2 and TRBJ1-1; 8 bases agree with TRBD1. V gave up 11 bases and J gave up 3 bases; unmatched junction bases: 8. The CDR3 totals 13 residues. Germline values: CDR1 SNHLY, CDR2 FYNNEI. This chain's CDR3 is CAFFPQGDTEAFF. In nucleotides, the CDR3 is TGTGCCTTCTTTCCACAGGGGGACACTGAAGCTTTCTTT.

This clonotype occurred a few times. The chain couples TRBV7-9 to TRBJ2-1, with no clear D. V was cut by 1 base and J by 3 bases, with 10 bases left in between. Germline loops: CDR1 SEHNR, CDR2 FQNEAQ (reference sequence). CDR3 size: 15 residues. CDR3 residues: CASSLGGNGYNEQFF. CDR3 sequence (DNA): TGTGCCAGCAGCTTAGGGGGTAACGGCTACAATGAGCAGTTCTTC.